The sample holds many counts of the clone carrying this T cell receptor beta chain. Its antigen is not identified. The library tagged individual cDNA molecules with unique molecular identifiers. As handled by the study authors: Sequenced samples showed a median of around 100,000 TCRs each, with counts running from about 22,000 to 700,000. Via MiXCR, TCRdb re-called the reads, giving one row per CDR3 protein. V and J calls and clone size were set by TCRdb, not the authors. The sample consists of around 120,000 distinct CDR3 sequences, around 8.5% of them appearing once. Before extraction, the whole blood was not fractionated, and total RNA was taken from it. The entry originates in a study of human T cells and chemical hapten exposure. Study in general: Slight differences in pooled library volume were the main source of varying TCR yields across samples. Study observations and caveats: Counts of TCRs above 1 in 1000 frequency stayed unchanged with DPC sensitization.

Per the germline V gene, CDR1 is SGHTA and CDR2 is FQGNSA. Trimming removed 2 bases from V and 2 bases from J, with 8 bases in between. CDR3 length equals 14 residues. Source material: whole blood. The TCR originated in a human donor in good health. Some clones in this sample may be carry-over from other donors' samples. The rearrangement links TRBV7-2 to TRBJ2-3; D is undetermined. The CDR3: CASSLRLSTDTQYF. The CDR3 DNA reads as TGTGCCAGCAGCTTAAGACTCTCCACAGATACGCAGTATTTT.